The next 21 T cell receptor beta chains were all read from a single sample in a study of Ad26.COV2.S vaccination and SARS-CoV-2 variants (dated by TCRdb to the early 2020s). Receptor amplification or capture employed the immunoSEQ multiplex PCR assay. TCRdb retrieved this table from immuneACCESS and kept in-frame rearrangements only. Not all clones are present; in checked studies, unresolved V genes account for under half, and no reason is known for the remainder. The sample data list roughly 460,000 clones, and 80% to 90% of these were observed just once. The ten largest account for 1.5% to 2% of the sample. The sample's treatment or condition label, decoded: 15 to 20 received Ad26.COV2.S at low or high dose, single or two shots; 5 received placebo; per-sample allocation not given. Repertoires of vaccine and placebo recipients were sequenced from samples taken on day 63 after the first injection.

Here the sequenced sample was peripheral blood, taken in a trial of Ad26.COV2.S vaccine versus placebo. These TCRs come from a person aged 18-65 years who received the Ad26.COV2.S COVID-19 vaccine or a placebo.

The V gene is TRBV28, the J gene TRBJ1-5; unclear D gene. Deletions cut 4 bases from V and 6 bases from J, with 16 bases between. CDR1 is MDHEN and CDR2 is SYDVKM in the germline V gene. This CDR3 is 15 amino acids long. CDR3 amino acids: CASSSATKRGQPQHF. The CDR3 DNA reads TGTGCCAGCAGTTCCGCCACGAAACGTGGTCAGCCCCAGCATTTT.

This clone was observed once. The chain combines TRBV7-9 with TRBJ2-1, with TRBD1 as a possible D gene (6 bases). V lost 4 bases and J 1 base, leaving 11 bases between the germline ends. The CDR3 is made up of 15 amino acids. CDR1 is SEHNR and CDR2 is FQNEAQ in the germline V gene (reference sequence). CDR3 nucleotide sequence: TGTGCCAGCAGCTCACAGGGATTGTCCTACAATGAGCAGTTCTTC. This codes for CASSSQGLSYNEQFF.

The V and J genes are TRBV10-2 and TRBJ1-2, with 8 bases lining up with TRBD1. Germline CDR1 is WSHSY and CDR2 is SAAADI. Trimming cost V 4 bases and J 3 bases; bases outside gene matches: 4. This CDR3 contains 14 residues. CDR3 in amino acids: CASSAGGSYYGYTF. The CDR3 DNA follows: TGCGCCAGCAGTGCAGGGGGCTCTTACTATGGCTACACCTTC.

The J gene is TRBJ2-3, the V gene TRBV2; 8 bases align to TRBD1. V shed 8 bases and J 4 bases; nucleotides not matched to a gene: 5. Germline V lookup: CDR1 SNHLY, CDR2 FYNNEI. The CDR3 spans 13 residues. This CDR3 reads CASQGQASDTQYF. CDR3 in DNA: TGTGCCAGCCAGGGACAGGCTTCAGATACGCAGTATTTT.

CDR3 protein: CASSPYTWETEGGYTF. The CDR3 nucleotides read TGTGCCAGCAGCCCTTACACCTGGGAAACCGAAGGAGGCTACACCTTC. This chain connects TRBV6-2 or TRBV6-3 to TRBJ1-2, with D hard to call. Per the germline V gene, CDR1 is MNHEY and CDR2 is SVGEGT. V was trimmed by 6 bases and J by 8 bases, leaving 25 bases between them. This CDR3 region has 16 residues.

This chain uses TRBV10-3 with TRBJ2-1; 7 bases agree with TRBD2. J was trimmed by 8 bases and V by 11 bases; bases with no gene match: 15. This CDR3 region has 14 residues. The V gene's germline CDR1 is ENHRY and CDR2 SYGVKD. CDR3 protein: CASNGREFGDEQFF. The CDR3 DNA reads TGTGCCTCGAACGGGCGGGAGTTCGGCGATGAGCAGTTCTTC.

V and J are TRBV29-1 and TRBJ2-7, with 13 nucleotides matching TRBD2. Germline CDR1 is SQVTM and CDR2 is ANQGSEA. Trimming took 7 bases from V and 3 from J; bases not matched to a gene: 6. The CDR3 runs to 14 residues. Here the CDR3 reads CSAAGTSGNYEQYF. The CDR3 DNA sequence: TGCAGCGCTGCCGGGACTAGCGGGAACTACGAGCAGTACTTC.

The DNA of the CDR3 is TGTGCCAGCAGTGAAGTTGCTGAGCAGTTCTTC. Translating gives CASSEVAEQFF. V gene TRBV2 combines with J gene TRBJ2-1; D is undetermined. CDR3 length: 11 amino acids. The V gene lost 1 base and the J gene lost 9 bases, with 4 bases spanning the gap. Germline V gene sequence: CDR1 SNHLY, CDR2 FYNNEI.

The chain is built from TRBV13 and TRBJ2-7; D might be TRBD1 (6 bases). Trimming shortened V by 3 bases and J by 4 bases, and 10 bases separated the two germline ends. Germline CDR1 PRHDT, CDR2 FYEKMQ (reference sequence). CDR3 size: 13 residues. The CDR3 DNA is TGTGCCAGCAGCTTTGCAGGGGTGTACGAGCAGTACTTC. Residues: CASSFAGVYEQYF.

This clone was seen a handful of times. J is TRBJ1-5 and V is TRBV6-5; D remains unclear. The CDR3 is 14 residues long. Germline V gives CDR1 MNHEY, CDR2 SVGAGI. V lost 7 bases, J lost 4 bases, and 14 bases lay in between. CDR3 sequence (DNA): TGTGCCAGCATATCCCATTGGGGTAATCAGCCCCAGCATTTT. Amino acids: CASISHWGNQPQHF.

The J gene is TRBJ1-1, the V gene TRBV18; 7 bases map to TRBD1. V lost 9 bases and J lost 1; bases outside the gene matches: 14. The CDR3 loop spans 16 amino acids. Per the germline V gene, CDR1 is KGHSH and CDR2 is LQKENI. CDR3 in amino acids: CARKAGTDKENTEAFF. DNA for the CDR3: TGTGCCAGGAAGGCCGGGACAGATAAGGAGAACACTGAAGCTTTCTTT.

This sequence joins TRBV9 and TRBJ1-2; D unresolved. Germline values: CDR1 SGDLS, CDR2 YYNGEE. The CDR3 sequence is 14 residues long. Trimming pared 0 bases from V and 3 bases from J, leaving 9 bases between. The DNA for the CDR3 is TGTGCCAGCAGCGTAGACGACGGGGACTATGGCTACACCTTC. Translating gives CASSVDDGDYGYTF.

A few counts support this clone. This chain uses TRBV19 with TRBJ1-5, with D perhaps matching TRBD1 (5 bases). Trimming pared 5 bases from V and 2 bases from J, leaving 13 bases between. The CDR3 runs to 15 residues. The germline gives CDR1 LNHDA, CDR2 SQIVND (reference sequence). The CDR3, as DNA: TGTGCCAGTAGTGGGTGGGACTCGGGCAATCAGCCCCAGCATTTT. Protein product: CASSGWDSGNQPQHF.

The chain carries TRBV19 and TRBJ1-1, with D unclear. This CDR3 region has 13 residues. The V end was cut by 5 bases, the J end by 2 bases, with 9 bases between. From germline, CDR1 is LNHDA and CDR2 SQIVND (reference sequence). This CDR3 is CASSYLSNTEAFF. DNA for the CDR3: TGTGCCAGTAGTTACCTCTCAAACACTGAAGCTTTCTTT.

V usage is TRBV18 and J usage is TRBJ2-7; 8 positions match TRBD2. The germline V gene has CDR1 KGHSH and CDR2 LQKENI. V lost 0 bases to trimming and J lost 6 bases; unmatched junction nucleotides: 7. CDR3 length: 15 amino acids. The CDR3 nucleotides are TGTGCCAGCTCACCACCGGGACTAGAGTCTGTCGAGCAGTACTTC. Its protein is CASSPPGLESVEQYF.

CDR3 nucleotide sequence: TGTGCCAGCAGTGCCCGGTTTGGGGTTTACGAGCAGTACTTC. Its protein product is CASSARFGVYEQYF. V and J are TRBV28 and TRBJ2-7; D unresolved. Trimming took 5 bases from V and 4 from J, leaving 15 bases between them. In germline, CDR1 is MDHEN, CDR2 SYDVKM. The CDR3 totals 14 residues.

The chain recombines TRBV29-1 with TRBJ1-5, with D possibly matching TRBD1 (6 bases). The CDR3 loop spans 14 amino acids. V lost 4 bases, J lost 0 bases, and 10 bases lay in between. Germline V CDR1 and CDR2: SQVTM, ANQGSEA. The CDR3: CSVGGTHSNQPQHF. CDR3 in DNA: TGCAGCGTTGGGGGGACACATAGCAATCAGCCCCAGCATTTT.

V usage is TRBV7-2 and J usage is TRBJ2-7, with D possibly matching TRBD2 (6 bases). The V end was cut by 4 bases, the J end by 2 bases, with 12 bases between. Germline CDR1 is SGHTA and CDR2 is FQGNSA. The CDR3 runs to 14 residues. In DNA, the CDR3 is TGTGCCAGCAGCTCTGGGACTTTCACCTACGAGCAGTACTTC. It codes for CASSSGTFTYEQYF. Based on the CDR3 plus reference TRBV7-2 and TRBJ2-7, the full variable domain is GAGVSQSPSNKVTEKGKDVELRCDPISGHTALYWYRQSLGQGLEFLIYFQGNSAPDKSGLPSDRFSAERTGGSVSTLTIQRTQQEDSAVYLCASSSGTFTYEQYFGPGTRLTVT.

The CDR3 coding sequence is TGTGCCAGCAGTGAACGGATAGCGAGGGGATCCTACGAGCAGTACTTC. Its protein product is CASSERIARGSYEQYF. This chain joins TRBV6-1 and TRBJ2-7; possibly TRBD1 or TRBD2 for D (5 bases each). The CDR3 contains 16 residues. V was cut by 2 bases and J by 1 base, with 15 bases left in between. Germline V gives CDR1 MNHNS, CDR2 SASEGT.

This rearrangement joins TRBV3-1 (or the pseudogene TRBV3-2) to TRBJ1-2, with 9 nucleotides matching TRBD1. Germline trimming cut 3 bases from V and 3 bases from J; bases unmatched to any gene: 5. Germline assignment: CDR1 LGHDT and CDR2 YNNKEL (reference sequence). The CDR3 contains 15 residues. This CDR3 is CASSQYRGPDYGYTF. The DNA of the CDR3 is TGTGCCAGCAGCCAGTACAGGGGGCCGGACTATGGCTACACCTTC.

This clone has more than one count but fewer than ten. The rearrangement joins TRBV9 to TRBJ1-6, with no clear D. The CDR3 length is 16 residues. In germline, CDR1 is SGDLS, CDR2 YYNGEE. Trimming pared 3 bases from V and 0 bases from J, leaving 10 bases between. CDR3 bases: TGTGCCAGCAGCGCAGACATAAGCTCCTATAATTCACCCCTCCACTTT. Protein product: CASSADISSYNSPLHF. Filled out from reference TRBV9 and TRBJ1-6, the complete variable domain reads DSGVTQTPKHLITATGQRVTLRCSPRSGDLSVYWYQQSLDQGLQFLIQYYNGEERAKGNILERFSAQQFPDLHSELNLSSLELGDSALYFCASSADISSYNSPLHFGNGTRLTVT.